Following are 15 T cell receptor beta chains from one sample sequenced in a study of blood T cell repertoires in COVID-19. Measured with immunoSEQ multiplex PCR; TCRdb has only the in-frame clones, and not every one. The table includes 150,000 to 200,000 clones, just over 85% detected once. What was sequenced was peripheral blood. The receptors stem from a man in his 60s with acute or convalescent COVID-19.

The chain's CDR3 is CAWSPWPGGDRGYTF. Here the CDR3 DNA reads TGTGCCTGGTCCCCGTGGCCAGGGGGCGACCGGGGCTACACCTTC. The chain couples TRBV30 to TRBJ1-2; 8 bases are shared with TRBD1. This CDR3 contains 15 residues. Trimming removed 5 bases from V and 8 bases from J; junction bases left unmatched: 16. Germline lookup yields CDR1 GTSNPN and CDR2 SVGIG (reference sequence).

This chain connects TRBV5-1 to TRBJ2-7, with 9 nucleotides matching TRBD1. CDR1 SGHRS and CDR2 YFSETQ come from the germline V gene. CDR3 length equals 14 residues. J was trimmed by 7 bases and V by 0 bases; bases with no gene match: 5. The DNA for the CDR3 is TGCGCCAGCAGCTTGGGGACAGGGGCGGGAGAGCAGTACTTC. Its protein product is CASSLGTGAGEQYF.

This rearrangement joins TRBV6-5 to TRBJ1-1; 8 nucleotides match TRBD1. The CDR3 has 15 amino acids. Germline V CDR1 and CDR2: MNHEY, SVGAGI. V lost 5 bases and J lost 5; bases outside the gene matches: 10. In nucleotides, the CDR3 is TGTGCCAGCAGTCGCCAGGGGGCCCGGCGTACTGAAGCTTTCTTT. Encoded protein: CASSRQGARRTEAFF.

The J gene is TRBJ1-5, the V gene TRBV19; TRBD1 might be the D (5 bases). The CDR3 is 15 residues long. Trimming left V 7 bases short and J 0 bases short, with 13 bases between. Germline assignment: CDR1 LNHDA and CDR2 SQIVND (reference sequence). The CDR3 sequence is CASNQGFYSNQPQHF. CDR3 sequence (DNA): TGTGCCAGTAATCAGGGTTTTTATAGCAATCAGCCCCAGCATTTT.

This CDR3 is CATSPTGDNTGELFF. Written as DNA, the CDR3 is TGTGCCACCAGCCCGACAGGGGACAACACCGGGGAGCTGTTTTTT. The gene calls are TRBV24-1 and TRBJ2-2; 8 positions agree with TRBD1. The CDR3 contains 15 residues. The V and J ends lost 7 bases and 2 bases, in that order; junction bases with no gene match: 5. Germline V CDR1 and CDR2: KGHDR, SFDVKD.

V is TRBV30 and J is TRBJ1-6; tentative D call: TRBD1 (5 bases). CDR3 size: 13 residues. In germline, CDR1 is GTSNPN, CDR2 SVGIG (reference sequence). With 3 bases removed from V and 9 bases from J, the gap between germline ends came to 12 bases. The CDR3 loop is CAWSLGGRSPLHF. Here the CDR3 DNA reads TGTGCCTGGAGCCTCGGGGGTCGTTCACCCCTCCACTTT.

This chain uses TRBV7-2 with TRBJ1-2, with a weak D call TRBD1 (6 bases). Germline V gene sequence: CDR1 SGHTA, CDR2 FQGNSA. Trimming removed 5 bases at V and 5 bases at J, with 15 bases between. The CDR3 consists of 14 residues. The CDR3 here is CASSLNTGLYGYTF. The DNA of the CDR3 is TGTGCCAGCAGCCTAAATACAGGGTTATATGGCTACACCTTC.

The genes are TRBV25-1 and TRBJ1-3; 7 nucleotides agree with TRBD1. Germline CDR1 and CDR2: MGHDK and SYGVNS. After removal of 6 bases from V and 3 bases from J, the junction contained 2 bases not matched to a gene. The CDR3 is 13 amino acids. The CDR3, as DNA: TGTGCCAGCAGAGACAGGGATGGAAACACCATATATTTT. It yields the protein CASRDRDGNTIYF.

The V gene is TRBV19, the J gene TRBJ1-5; D may be TRBD1 (6 bases). The CDR3 loop spans 16 amino acids. The V gene's germline CDR1 is LNHDA and CDR2 SQIVND (reference sequence). Trimming pared 6 bases from V and 0 bases from J, leaving 15 bases between. CDR3 region: CASRVTGQTSNQPQHF. The CDR3 DNA sequence: TGTGCCAGTAGGGTGACAGGACAGACTAGCAATCAGCCCCAGCATTTT. Full variable domain (outside the CDR3, taken from reference TRBV19 and TRBJ1-5): DGGITQSPKYLFRKEGQNVTLSCEQNLNHDAMYWYRQDPGQGLRLIYYSQIVNDFQKGDIAEGYSVSREKKESFPLTVTSAQKNPTAFYLCASRVTGQTSNQPQHFGDGTRLSIL.

This chain uses TRBV28 with TRBJ2-3; D is unclear. Trimming took off 7 bases at V and 3 bases at J, with 5 bases between the two ends. From germline, CDR1 is MDHEN and CDR2 SYDVKM. The CDR3 runs to 11 residues. The CDR3 region has the DNA TGTGCCAGCATGGCTACAGATACGCAGTATTTT. Translation: CASMATDTQYF.

The gene calls are TRBV18 and TRBJ1-3; 8 bases match TRBD1. The germline V gene has CDR1 KGHSH and CDR2 LQKENI. V was clipped by 6 bases and J by 0 bases; unmatched bases: 7. The CDR3 length is 16 residues. The CDR3 DNA reads as TGTGCCAGCTCGACGGGACAGGCGGACTCTGGAAACACCATATATTTT. Protein sequence: CASSTGQADSGNTIYF. The full variable domain, its missing parts supplied by reference TRBV18 and TRBJ1-3, is NAGVMQNPRHLVRRRGQEARLRCSPMKGHSHVYWYRQLPEEGLKFMVYLQKENIIDESGMPKERFSAEFPKEGPSILRIQQVVRGDSAAYFCASSTGQADSGNTIYFGEGSWLTVV.

The V call is TRBV6-5, the J call TRBJ1-5; TRBD1 might be the D (5 bases). This CDR3 comprises 14 residues. Germline values: CDR1 MNHEY, CDR2 SVGAGI. V lost 6 bases and J 7 bases, leaving 16 bases between the germline ends. The CDR3: CASSPGGVWQPQHF. CDR3 coding DNA: TGTGCCAGCAGCCCCGGGGGGGTATGGCAGCCCCAGCATTTT.

This chain uses TRBV6-5 with TRBJ1-2; 7 nucleotides match TRBD1. CDR1 MNHEY and CDR2 SVGAGI come from the germline V gene. After removal of 6 bases from V and 4 bases from J, the junction contained 11 bases not matched to a gene. The CDR3 has 15 residues. CDR3 nucleotides: TGTGCCAGCAGCCGAAACGGGGACAGCCTCTATGGCTACACCTTC. Amino acid sequence: CASSRNGDSLYGYTF.

The CDR3 DNA reads as TGTGCCAGCAGCCTAGCGTACAATGAGCAGTTCTTC. Amino acid sequence: CASSLAYNEQFF. The chain links TRBV11-3 to TRBJ2-1, with D perhaps TRBD2 (6 bases). CDR3 length: 12 amino acids. Deletions cut 5 bases from V and 4 bases from J, with 6 bases between. The germline V gene has CDR1 SGHNT and CDR2 YENEEA.

This clone was seen once. This chain joins TRBV30 and TRBJ2-2, with D hard to call. Between the trimmed V and J ends, which lost 4 bases and 0 bases, there was a span of 12 bases. Germline values: CDR1 GTSNPN, CDR2 SVGIG (reference sequence). There are 15 residues in the CDR3. The CDR3 nucleotides are TGTGCCTGGAACGCAGCCAGGACGAACACCGGGGAGCTGTTTTTT. This sequence encodes CAWNAARTNTGELFF.